These 17 T cell receptor beta chains originate from one sample sequenced in a study of cytomegalovirus exposure and HLA in healthy donors. With 60 Vbeta and 13 Jbeta primers, the PCR was carried out. Method: immunoSEQ multiplex PCR; TCRdb's copy keeps in-frame clones and lacks some. The data contain about 230,000 clones, 78% of them seen just once; the ten biggest clones take up more than 0.45%. Source material: PBMCs. The receptors originated from a boy aged 5-17 years in good health and CMV-seronegative.

The J gene is TRBJ2-1, the V gene TRBV5-4, with 10 bases matching TRBD2. J was trimmed by 0 bases and V by 0 bases; bases with no gene match: 3. Per the germline V gene, CDR1 is SGHNT and CDR2 is YYREEE (reference sequence). The CDR3 loop spans 17 amino acids. Here the CDR3 reads CASSLVPSGSSYNEQFF. CDR3 nucleotides: TGTGCCAGCAGCTTGGTCCCTAGCGGGAGCTCCTACAATGAGCAGTTCTTC.

The chain combines TRBV4-1 with TRBJ1-2; TRBD1 is a possible D gene (5 bases). Germline-derived CDR1 and CDR2 are MGHRA and YSYEKL. This CDR3 is 14 amino acids long. V gave up 0 bases and J gave up 4 bases, with 9 bases separating them. This chain's CDR3 is CASSQDGRGYGYTF. The CDR3 DNA follows: TGCGCCAGCAGCCAAGATGGAAGGGGCTATGGCTACACCTTC.

J is TRBJ2-6 and V is TRBV27, with TRBD1 as a possible D gene (5 bases). Trimming stripped 2 bases from V and 0 bases from J, with 8 bases between. This CDR3 is 16 amino acids long. Germline-derived CDR1 and CDR2 are MNHEY and SMNVEV (reference sequence). The CDR3 reads CASSLHRSSGANVLTF. CDR3 DNA: TGTGCCAGCAGTTTACACAGGTCCTCTGGGGCCAACGTCCTGACTTTC.

This clone was seen only once. The gene calls are TRBV19 and TRBJ2-5, with D possibly being TRBD1 (5 bases). V lost 8 bases to trimming and J lost 7 bases, with 17 bases between them. This CDR3 has 13 residues. Germline CDR1 LNHDA, CDR2 SQIVND (reference sequence). The CDR3 DNA follows: TGTGCCAGTGGCTCTACAGGTTCAGGGACCCAGTACTTC. Translation gives CASGSTGSGTQYF.

V and J are TRBV14 and TRBJ1-1, with D maybe TRBD1 (5 bases). From germline, CDR1 is SGHDN and CDR2 FVKESK. Deletions cut 3 bases from V and 4 bases from J, with 9 bases between. The CDR3 length is 13 residues. As DNA, the CDR3 is TGTGCCAGCAGCCATTGGCAGGGCACTGAAGCTTTCTTT. Its translation is CASSHWQGTEAFF.

The V and J genes are TRBV28 and TRBJ1-5; 7 nucleotides line up with TRBD1. The CDR3 covers 18 residues. The trim removed 5 bases at V and 1 base at J, leaving 14 bases unmatched. The germline V gene encodes CDR1 MDHEN and CDR2 SYDVKM. The CDR3 DNA is TGTGCCAGCAGTCCCCGAGGGGAAGGGGGCTTCAGCAATCAGCCCCAGCATTTT. Amino acids: CASSPRGEGGFSNQPQHF.

The CDR3 sequence: CASSISGPYNEQFF. CDR3 in DNA: TGTGCCAGCAGCATTAGCGGGCCTTACAATGAGCAGTTCTTC. The V gene is TRBV7-9, the J gene TRBJ2-1; TRBD2 agrees at 7 bases. The CDR3 runs 14 residues. The germline CDR1 and CDR2 sequences are SEHNR and FQNEAQ (reference sequence). V shed 5 bases and J 4 bases; nucleotides not matched to a gene: 5.

This clone was seen more than once but under ten times. The chain links TRBV6-1 to TRBJ2-1; maybe TRBD1 (5 bases). Germline assignment: CDR1 MNHNS and CDR2 SASEGT. This CDR3 comprises 13 residues. Trimming took 5 bases from V and 7 from J, leaving 12 bases between them. The CDR3 DNA reads as TGTGCCAGCAGTCTCCTAGGGGAAAATGAGCAGTTCTTC. Its protein product is CASSLLGENEQFF.

There are a few counts of this clone. The V call is TRBV29-1, the J call TRBJ1-2; D might be TRBD1 (6 bases). The V end was cut by 3 bases, the J end by 6 bases, with 11 bases between. The CDR3 length is 12 residues. Germline CDR1 and CDR2: SQVTM and ANQGSEA. As DNA, the CDR3 is TGCAGCGTTGATAGAGACAGGAATGGCTACACCTTC. Translated, it gives CSVDRDRNGYTF.

The V gene is TRBV30, the J gene TRBJ2-3; D is ambiguous. The ends were cut back, 1 base at V and 2 bases at J, with 10 bases in the middle. There are 14 residues in the CDR3. Germline V gives CDR1 GTSNPN, CDR2 SVGIG (reference sequence). The CDR3 here is CAWSARRSTDTQYF. The CDR3 nucleotides are TGTGCCTGGAGTGCCCGGCGGTCCACAGATACGCAGTATTTT.

The chain employs TRBV7-9 and TRBJ2-1, with D possibly being TRBD2 (5 bases). Looked up from germline, CDR1 is SEHNR and CDR2 is FQNEAQ (reference sequence). Trimming took 1 base from V and 0 from J, leaving 16 bases between them. The CDR3 is 18 amino acids. The CDR3 spells CASSLGELRAGSYNEQFF. CDR3 sequence (DNA): TGTGCCAGCAGCTTAGGGGAGTTGCGGGCAGGCTCCTACAATGAGCAGTTCTTC.

The V call is TRBV19, the J call TRBJ1-2; D gene unclear. Germline CDR1 is LNHDA and CDR2 is SQIVND (reference sequence). V lost 9 bases and J 7 bases, leaving 12 bases between the germline ends. CDR3 size: 11 residues. Here the CDR3 DNA reads TGTGCCAGCTGGCGGGCTGGTGGCTACACCTTC. This sequence encodes CASWRAGGYTF.

The rearrangement joins TRBV7-9 to TRBJ2-3, with a possible D match to TRBD2 (5 bases). The ends were cut back, 7 bases at V and 1 base at J, with 15 bases in the middle. Germline V CDR1 and CDR2: SEHNR, FQNEAQ (reference sequence). The CDR3 is made up of 15 amino acids. The DNA of the CDR3 is TGTGCCAGCACCAAAGCGGCGGCCGGCACAGATACGCAGTATTTT. Encoded protein: CASTKAAAGTDTQYF.

The genes are TRBV11-2 and TRBJ2-1; perhaps TRBD2 as D (5 bases). The germline CDR1 and CDR2 sequences are SGHAT and FQNNGV. Trimming cost V 0 bases and J 3 bases, with 6 bases left between them. The CDR3 totals 14 residues. CDR3 nucleotide sequence: TGTGCCAGCAGCTTAGACGGACTCTACAATGAGCAGTTCTTC. Its translation: CASSLDGLYNEQFF.

The genes are TRBV11-3 and TRBJ1-4; D is possibly TRBD1 (5 bases). Trimming took 8 bases from V and 0 from J, leaving 7 bases between them. Germline assignment: CDR1 SGHNT and CDR2 YENEEA. The CDR3 covers 13 residues. The CDR3 loop is CASAGATNEKLFF. The CDR3 DNA sequence: TGTGCCAGCGCGGGGGCAACTAATGAAAAACTGTTTTTT.

V is TRBV27 and J is TRBJ2-5; TRBD2 matches at 9 bases. The germline gives CDR1 MNHEY, CDR2 SMNVEV (reference sequence). J was trimmed by 1 base and V by 1 base; bases with no gene match: 4. This CDR3 has 16 residues. The CDR3 is CASSLYKAGGQETQYF. CDR3 coding DNA: TGTGCCAGCAGTTTATACAAAGCGGGAGGCCAAGAGACCCAGTACTTC.

The rearrangement links TRBV20-1 to TRBJ1-1, with D unclear. This CDR3 spans 10 amino acids. V gave up 4 bases and J gave up 8 bases, with 8 bases separating them. Per the germline V gene, CDR1 is DFQATT and CDR2 is SNEGSKA (reference sequence). The CDR3 spells CSAIVREAFF. Written as DNA, the CDR3 is TGCAGTGCTATCGTGAGGGAAGCTTTCTTT.